This TCR beta chain was sequenced in a study of blood T cell repertoires in COVID-19. CDR1 is SGHAT and CDR2 is FQNNGV in the germline V gene. This CDR3 is 16 amino acids long. Losses at the gene ends were 1 base for V and 2 bases for J; bases not matched to a gene: 6. Sequenced by immunoSEQ multiplex PCR; TCRdb stores in-frame clones only, minus some. The sample records 250,000 to 300,000 clones, roughly 80% being singletons. The sequenced sample consisted of peripheral blood. The chain combines TRBV11-2 with TRBJ2-3; 7 bases align to TRBD2. The origin of this receptor is a man in his 60s who had recovered from COVID-19. CDR3 region: CASSLAMRGTTDTQYF. CDR3 sequence (DNA): TGTGCCAGCAGCTTAGCTATGCGGGGGACCACAGATACGCAGTATTTT.